The 18 T cell receptor beta chains listed next were all sequenced from one sample in a study of spatial heterogeneity in lung cancer. Points from the study as a whole: Tumoral mutation counts were tracked by counts of expanded intratumoral alpha and beta TCRs.

One entry per CDR3 protein results from TCRdb running MiXCR on the 5' RACE reads. The repertoire holds more than 4,500 distinct CDR3 sequences, with about 12% as singletons. Documented time point: sample taken at primary tumor resection. These receptors have no known antigen. Source: lung tumor tissue, taken at surgery. Receptors were obtained from a male donor with early-stage non-small cell lung cancer.

This clonotype was seen only a few times. The chain carries TRBV7-9 and TRBJ2-1, with D possibly matching TRBD2 (5 bases). Germline values: CDR1 SEHNR, CDR2 FQNEAQ (reference sequence). The CDR3 consists of 12 residues. Trimming removed 8 bases at V and 5 bases at J, with 10 bases between. CDR3: CASEGPDNEQFF. CDR3 in DNA: TGTGCCAGCGAGGGCCCGGACAATGAGCAGTTCTTC. Looking up the rest from reference TRBV7-9 and TRBJ2-1 gives the full variable domain: DTGVSQNPRHKITKRGQNVTFRCDPISEHNRLYWYRQTLGQGPEFLTYFQNEAQLEKSRLLSDRFSAERPKGSFSTLEIQRTEQGDSAMYLCASEGPDNEQFFGPGTRLTVL.

The chain links TRBV28 to TRBJ2-4, with 10 bases aligning to TRBD2. The CDR3 is 15 amino acids. CDR1 and CDR2 from the germline V gene are MDHEN and SYDVKM. J gave up 2 bases and V 5 bases, and 3 bases lay outside the gene matches. CDR3 DNA: TGTGCCAGCAGTAGCGGGGGGGCGACCAAAAACATTCAGTACTTC. This gives the protein CASSSGGATKNIQYF. Full variable domain (remainder filled in from reference TRBV28 and TRBJ2-4): DVKVTQSSRYLVKRTGEKVFLECVQDMDHENMFWYRQDPGLGLRLIYFSYDVKMKEKGDIPEGYSVSREKKERFSLILESASTNQTSMYLCASSSGGATKNIQYFGAGTRLSVL.

This clonotype was found a few times. The rearrangement joins TRBV7-2 to TRBJ2-3; TRBD1 matches 9 bases. V was pared by 5 bases and J by 5 bases, with 5 bases of the junction left unmatched. The CDR3 sequence is 14 residues long. Germline loops: CDR1 SGHTA, CDR2 FQGNSA. CDR3 loop: CASSRDRAVDTQYF. CDR3 DNA sequence: TGTGCCAGCAGCCGGGACAGGGCTGTAGATACGCAGTATTTT.

This chain links TRBV20-1 with TRBJ2-1; 13 bases match TRBD2. CDR1 and CDR2 (germline): DFQATT, SNEGSKA (reference sequence). V was clipped by 3 bases and J by 8 bases; unmatched bases: 7. The CDR3 runs to 15 residues. The CDR3 is CSARAGLAGEHEQFF. The CDR3 DNA is TGCAGTGCTAGGGCCGGACTAGCGGGAGAGCATGAGCAGTTCTTC.

This clonotype is termed medium-sized. This rearrangement joins TRBV18 to TRBJ1-3; D unclear. The V gene lost 6 bases and the J gene lost 12 bases, with 15 bases spanning the gap. This CDR3 contains 12 residues. CDR1 KGHSH and CDR2 LQKENI come from the germline V gene. CDR3 sequence reads: CASSADGRGIYF. For the CDR3, the DNA is TGTGCCAGCTCTGCCGACGGTCGGGGCATATATTTT.

This clonotype is labeled as medium-sized. The gene calls are TRBV29-1 and TRBJ2-2, with D uncertain. CDR3 length equals 12 residues. Germline V gene data show CDR1 as SQVTM and CDR2 as ANQGSEA. V was shortened by 7 bases and J by 6 bases, with 12 bases between the two germline ends. CDR3 loop: CSADGTPGELFF. As DNA, the CDR3 is TGCAGCGCTGACGGAACCCCCGGGGAGCTGTTTTTT.

This clonotype showed up just a few times. The rearrangement joins TRBV7-2 to TRBJ1-1; D gene ambiguous. The length of the CDR3 is 11 residues. CDR1 is SGHTA, CDR2 FQGNSA, per germline. The V gene lost 2 bases and the J gene lost 11 bases, with 9 bases spanning the gap. CDR3 nucleotide sequence: TGTGCCAGCAGCTTACGGCTGAGGGCTTTCTTT. This gives the protein CASSLRLRAFF. Supplemented by reference TRBV7-2 and TRBJ1-1, the full variable domain reads GAGVSQSPSNKVTEKGKDVELRCDPISGHTALYWYRQSLGQGLEFLIYFQGNSAPDKSGLPSDRFSAERTGGSVSTLTIQRTQQEDSAVYLCASSLRLRAFFGQGTRLTVV.

The J gene is TRBJ2-3, the V gene TRBV7-2; no definite D call. Trimming took 6 bases from V and 3 from J, leaving 7 bases between them. The V gene's germline CDR1 is SGHTA and CDR2 FQGNSA. This CDR3 spans 12 amino acids. CDR3 DNA: TGTGCCAGCAGTTCCAGGACAGATACGCAGTATTTT. Its translation: CASSSRTDTQYF.

By sample fraction, this clonotype is medium-sized. The chain is built from TRBV3-1 and TRBJ2-2; possible D gene TRBD1, 8 bases. The CDR3 has 15 residues. V dropped 4 bases and J dropped 6 bases, with 15 bases sitting between them. Germline-derived CDR1 and CDR2 are LGHDT and YNNKEL (reference sequence). The chain's CDR3 is CASSPRQGRAGELFF. CDR3 DNA: TGTGCCAGCAGCCCCAGACAGGGGAGGGCCGGGGAGCTGTTTTTT.

This clonotype occurred a few times. The V call is TRBV20-1, the J call TRBJ2-7, with TRBD1 matching 8 bases. The CDR3 extends over 13 amino acids. Germline V CDR1 and CDR2: DFQATT, SNEGSKA (reference sequence). V lost 3 bases, J lost 5 bases, and 6 bases stayed unmatched. CDR3 nucleotides: TGCAGTGCTAGGCACAGGGGGGTACACGAGCAGTACTTC. It yields the protein CSARHRGVHEQYF.

This clonotype is a singleton in its sample. This chain connects TRBV7-2 to TRBJ2-5; D not resolved. Germline V gene lookup returns CDR1 SGHTA and CDR2 FQGNSA. V lost 0 bases to trimming and J lost 6 bases, with 5 bases between them. The CDR3 is made up of 12 amino acids. The CDR3 sequence: CASSLAEKTQYF. As DNA, the CDR3 is TGTGCCAGCAGCTTAGCTGAGAAGACCCAGTACTTC.

The gene calls are TRBV18 and TRBJ1-3; weak D call: TRBD1 (5 bases). The CDR3 length is 17 residues. V was clipped by 3 bases and J by 0 bases, with 15 bases between them. The germline gives CDR1 KGHSH, CDR2 LQKENI. The CDR3 nucleotides read TGTGCCAGCTCACCGAGGGGAGGCGAGAGCTCTGGAAACACCATATATTTT. Its protein product is CASSPRGGESSGNTIYF.

Relative to its sample, this clonotype is medium-sized. This sequence joins TRBV6-5 and TRBJ2-3; D is undetermined. With 0 bases removed from V and 2 bases from J, the gap between germline ends came to 9 bases. CDR1 and CDR2 from the germline V gene are MNHEY and SVGAGI. The CDR3 is 15 residues long. As DNA, the CDR3 is TGTGCCAGCAGTTACTCGCGAGAATTCACAGATACGCAGTATTTT. It encodes CASSYSREFTDTQYF.

This clonotype was seen many times. The V and J genes are TRBV12-3 or TRBV12-4 and TRBJ1-2; 8 bases are a match to TRBD1. The CDR3 totals 16 residues. The junction had 9 bases not matched to a gene; V was cut back by 6 bases and J by 0 bases. The CDR3 nucleotides are TGTGCCAGCAGGTCGACAGGGGCAGGGGCTAACTATGGCTACACCTTC. It encodes CASRSTGAGANYGYTF.

This clonotype occurred a few times. V is TRBV2 and J is TRBJ2-3; D call uncertain. Germline CDR1 and CDR2: SNHLY and FYNNEI. The CDR3 is 14 amino acids. The germline V and J ends were trimmed by 4 bases and 4 bases, with 12 bases remaining between them. The DNA for the CDR3 is TGTGCCAGCAGTGGATGGACCCGCCCAGATACGCAGTATTTT. Protein: CASSGWTRPDTQYF. Supplemented by reference TRBV2 and TRBJ2-3, the full variable domain reads EPEVTQTPSHQVTQMGQEVILRCVPISNHLYFYWYRQILGQKVEFLVSFYNNEISEKSEIFDDQFSVERPDGSNFTLKIRSTKLEDSAMYFCASSGWTRPDTQYFGPGTRLTVL.

This clonotype is labeled medium-sized (0.01 to 0.1%). This rearrangement joins TRBV28 to TRBJ2-3; a possible D gene is TRBD2 (6 bases). The germline V gene encodes CDR1 MDHEN and CDR2 SYDVKM. The V end was cut by 3 bases, the J end by 5 bases, with 9 bases between. The CDR3 is made up of 13 amino acids. CDR3 coding DNA: TGTGCCAGCAGTTTCCAGGGAGGAGATACGCAGTATTTT. This encodes CASSFQGGDTQYF.

The chain links TRBV9 to TRBJ1-5; possibly TRBD1 for D (5 bases). The CDR3 covers 15 residues. The V end lost 2 bases, the J end lost 4 bases, and 13 bases lay between the germline ends. CDR1 is SGDLS, CDR2 YYNGEE, per germline. The CDR3 loop reads CASSVTPTVNQPQHF. The CDR3 DNA follows: TGTGCCAGCAGCGTTACCCCGACAGTAAATCAGCCCCAGCATTTT.

This clonotype was seen a few times. The chain has TRBV6-5 and TRBJ2-1; 15 nucleotides align to TRBD2. The germline gives CDR1 MNHEY, CDR2 SVGAGI. Germline trimming cut 6 bases from V and 5 bases from J; bases unmatched to any gene: 11. The CDR3 covers 18 residues. Here the CDR3 reads CASRRTSGGARLNNEQFF. The DNA of the CDR3 is TGTGCCAGCAGGAGGACTAGCGGGGGGGCCCGGCTTAACAATGAGCAGTTCTTC.